This T cell receptor (beta chain) is from a study of CD8 T cells in ankylosing spondylitis. Study findings and constraints: Typical of ankylosing spondylitis blood, it appeared, was a TCR beta motif of fewer than 10 highly homologous variants.

TCRdb reanalysed the 5' RACE reads using MiXCR and keeps one entry per CDR3 protein. This sample has roughly 470,000 distinct CDR3 sequences, with about 24% found just once. In the case of this clonotype: Its antigen is unidentified.

With V trimmed by 6 bases and J by 2 bases, 7 bases remained unmatched. CDR1 and CDR2 (germline): MGHDK, SYGVNS. The length of the CDR3 is 16 residues. The V gene is TRBV25-1, the J gene TRBJ2-1, with TRBD1 matching 10 bases. This receptor was obtained from a male donor with ankylosing spondylitis. The sequencing sample was made of blood, either unsorted or a sorted T cell fraction (not recorded which). The CDR3 loop reads CASSLAGTGAYNEQFF. The CDR3 DNA follows: TGTGCCAGCAGCCTGGCCGGGACAGGGGCCTACAATGAGCAGTTCTTC.